This paragraph covers one T cell receptor beta chain sequence. Its antigen is unidentified. The entry originates in a study of monozygotic twins with inflammatory bowel disease. The CDR3 sequence is 12 residues long. Looked up from germline, CDR1 is LGHNA and CDR2 is YNFKEQ. Study-level results: Fewer shared clonotypes with others were found in IBD patients than in healthy twins, especially with disease activity.

Two nested PCRs, of about 16 and 10 cycles, processed TCRalpha and TCRbeta cDNA. For each CDR3 protein, TCRdb gives one entry from its re-call of the 5' RACE reads, without DNA. The sample has fewer than 200,000 distinct CDR3 sequences, and its top ten clones hold approximately 3%. Source material: blood. The receptor comes from a human donor with ulcerative colitis or Crohn's disease, or a healthy co-twin of an affected twin (not recorded which). The chain recombines TRBV4-2 with TRBJ1-1; the D call from TCRdb, TRBD1, cannot be confirmed without DNA. The CDR3: CASRGGASEAFF.